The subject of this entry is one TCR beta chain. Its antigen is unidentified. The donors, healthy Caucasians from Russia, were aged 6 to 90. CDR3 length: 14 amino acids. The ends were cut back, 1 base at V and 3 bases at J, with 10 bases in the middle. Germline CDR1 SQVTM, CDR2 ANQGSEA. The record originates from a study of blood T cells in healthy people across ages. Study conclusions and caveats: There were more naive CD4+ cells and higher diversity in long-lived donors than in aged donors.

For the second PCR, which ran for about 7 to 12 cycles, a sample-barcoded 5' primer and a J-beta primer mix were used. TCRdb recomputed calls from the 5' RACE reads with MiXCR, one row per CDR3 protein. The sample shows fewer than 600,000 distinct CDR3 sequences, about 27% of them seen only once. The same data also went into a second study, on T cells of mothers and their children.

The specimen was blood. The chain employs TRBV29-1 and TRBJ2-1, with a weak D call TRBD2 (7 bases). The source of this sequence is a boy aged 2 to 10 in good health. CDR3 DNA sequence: TGCAGCGTTGAAGGAGGGGGGGTCTACAATGAGCAGTTCTTC. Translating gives CSVEGGGVYNEQFF.